This TCR beta chain was retrieved from a study of CD8 T cells in ankylosing spondylitis. TCRdb used MiXCR to reprocess the 5' RACE reads, holding one entry per CDR3 protein. The sample carries just under 350,000 distinct CDR3 sequences, roughly 15% recorded once. Ten or more counts support this clonotype. Its antigen is unknown. The germline V gene has CDR1 SGHDT and CDR2 YYEEEE. Germline trimming cut 0 bases from V and 2 bases from J; bases unmatched to any gene: 2. This CDR3 has 15 residues. Study results and limitations: It was reported that disease-linked clones were significantly enriched in matched ankylosing spondylitis synovial fluid.

The sample comprised blood, either unsorted or a sorted T cell fraction (not recorded which). The chain is built from TRBV5-6 and TRBJ1-2; 9 nucleotides line up with TRBD1. The source of this sequence is a male donor with ankylosing spondylitis or in good health (not recorded which). The CDR3 loop is CASSLGTGENYGYTF. DNA for the CDR3: TGTGCCAGCAGCTTGGGGACAGGGGAAAACTATGGCTACACCTTC. The variable domain in full, completed from reference TRBV5-6 and TRBJ1-2, reads DAGVTQSPTHLIKTRGQQVTLRCSPKSGHDTVSWYQQALGQGPQFIFQYYEEEERQRGNFPDRFSGHQFPNYSSELNVNALLLGDSALYLCASSLGTGENYGYTFGSGTRLTVV.